Sequencing of this T cell receptor beta chain was carried out in a study of blood T cell repertoires in COVID-19. Study overall: The samples span acute and convalescent COVID-19 from the United States, Italy and Spain.

Sequenced by immunoSEQ multiplex PCR; TCRdb stores in-frame clones only, minus some. Altogether about 75,000 clones are present, 88% being singletons, with the ten largest covering 8.5% to 9.5%. CDR1 is LGHDT, CDR2 YNNKEL, per germline (reference sequence). The length of the CDR3 is 17 residues. Trimming removed 0 bases from V and 0 bases from J; junction bases left unmatched: 7. The V and J genes are TRBV3-1 (or the pseudogene TRBV3-2) and TRBJ2-7, with 8 nucleotides matching TRBD2. The sequence was collected from a human donor in a cohort sampled during active COVID-19. Sequenced material: peripheral blood. The CDR3 DNA follows: TGTGCCAGCAGCCAAGAGAGCGGGGGCGCTAGCTCCTACGAGCAGTACTTC. Residues: CASSQESGGASSYEQYF.